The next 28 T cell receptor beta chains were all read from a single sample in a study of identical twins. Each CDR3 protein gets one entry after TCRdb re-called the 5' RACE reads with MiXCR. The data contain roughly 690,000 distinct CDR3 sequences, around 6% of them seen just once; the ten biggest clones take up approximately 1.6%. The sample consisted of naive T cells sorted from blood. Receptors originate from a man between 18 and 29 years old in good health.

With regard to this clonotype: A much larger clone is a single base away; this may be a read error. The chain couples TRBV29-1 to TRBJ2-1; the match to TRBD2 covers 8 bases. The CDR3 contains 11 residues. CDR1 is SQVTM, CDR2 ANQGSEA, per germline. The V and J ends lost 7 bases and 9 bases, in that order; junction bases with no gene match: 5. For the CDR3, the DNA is TGCAGCGCGGGACTAGGGGTTGAGCAGTTCTTC. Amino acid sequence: CSAGLGVEQFF.

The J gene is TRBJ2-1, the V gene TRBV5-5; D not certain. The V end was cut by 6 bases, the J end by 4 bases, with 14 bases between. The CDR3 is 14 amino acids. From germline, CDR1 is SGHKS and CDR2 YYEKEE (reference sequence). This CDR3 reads CASKPPDSYNEQFF. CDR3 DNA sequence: TGTGCCAGCAAGCCGCCCGACTCGTACAATGAGCAGTTCTTC.

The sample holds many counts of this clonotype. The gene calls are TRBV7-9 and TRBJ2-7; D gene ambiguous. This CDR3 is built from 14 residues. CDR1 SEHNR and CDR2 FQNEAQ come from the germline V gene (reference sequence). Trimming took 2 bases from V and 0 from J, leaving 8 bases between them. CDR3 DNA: TGTGCCAGCAGCTTAAAGGGAAGCTCCTACGAGCAGTACTTC. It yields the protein CASSLKGSSYEQYF.

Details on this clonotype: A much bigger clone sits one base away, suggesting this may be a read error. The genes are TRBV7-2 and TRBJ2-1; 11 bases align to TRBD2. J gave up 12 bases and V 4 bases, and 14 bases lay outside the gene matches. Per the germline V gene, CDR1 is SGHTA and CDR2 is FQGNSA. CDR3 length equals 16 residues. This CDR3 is CASSSRTSGRRDGQFF. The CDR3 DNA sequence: TGTGCCAGCAGCTCCCGAACTAGCGGGAGACGGGATGGGCAGTTCTTC.

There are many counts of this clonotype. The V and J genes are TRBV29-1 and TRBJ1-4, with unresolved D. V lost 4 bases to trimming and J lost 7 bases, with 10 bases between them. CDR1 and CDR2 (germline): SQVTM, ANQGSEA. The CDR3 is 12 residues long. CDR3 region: CSVVGMGEKLFF. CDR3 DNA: TGCAGCGTTGTAGGAATGGGTGAAAAACTGTTTTTT.

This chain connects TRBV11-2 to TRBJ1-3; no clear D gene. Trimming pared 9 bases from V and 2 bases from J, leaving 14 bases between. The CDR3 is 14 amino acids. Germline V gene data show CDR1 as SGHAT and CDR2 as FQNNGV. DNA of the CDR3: TGTGCCAGTTTCAAAGGGCTGACTGGAAACACCATATATTTT. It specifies CASFKGLTGNTIYF.

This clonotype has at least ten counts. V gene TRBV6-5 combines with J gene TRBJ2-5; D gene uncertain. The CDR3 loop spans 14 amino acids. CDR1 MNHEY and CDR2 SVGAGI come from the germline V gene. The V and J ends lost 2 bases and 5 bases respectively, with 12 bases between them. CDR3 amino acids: CASSYTNYGETQYF. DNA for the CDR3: TGTGCCAGCAGTTACACGAACTATGGGGAGACCCAGTACTTC.

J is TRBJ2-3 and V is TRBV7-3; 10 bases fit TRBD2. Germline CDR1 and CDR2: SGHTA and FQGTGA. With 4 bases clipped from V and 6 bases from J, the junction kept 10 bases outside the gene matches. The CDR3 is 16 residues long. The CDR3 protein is CASSSYSSGSSDTQYF. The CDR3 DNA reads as TGTGCCAGCAGCTCGTACTCTAGCGGGAGTTCGGATACGCAGTATTTT.

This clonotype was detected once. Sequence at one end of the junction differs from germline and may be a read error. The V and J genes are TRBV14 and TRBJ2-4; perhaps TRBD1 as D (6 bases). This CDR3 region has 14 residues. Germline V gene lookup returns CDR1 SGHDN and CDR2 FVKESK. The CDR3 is CASAQGPAKNIHYF. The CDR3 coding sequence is TGTGCCAGCGCTCAGGGGCCGGCCAAAAACATTCATTACTTC.

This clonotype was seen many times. The CDR3 coding sequence is TGCAGTGCTAGAACGACTAGCGGACCCTACGAGCAGTACGTC. It yields the protein CSARTTSGPYEQYV. V gene TRBV20-1 combines with J gene TRBJ2-7; 9 nucleotides align to TRBD2. The CDR3 is 14 amino acids. CDR1 DFQATT and CDR2 SNEGSKA come from the germline V gene (reference sequence). Trimming cost V 2 bases and J 2 bases; bases outside gene matches: 4.

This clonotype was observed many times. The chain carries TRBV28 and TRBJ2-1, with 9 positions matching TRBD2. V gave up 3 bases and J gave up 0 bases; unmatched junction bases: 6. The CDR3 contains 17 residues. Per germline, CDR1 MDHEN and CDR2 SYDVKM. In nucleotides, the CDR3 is TGTGCCAGCAGTTTCTTAGCTAGCGGGAACTCCTACAATGAGCAGTTCTTC. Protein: CASSFLASGNSYNEQFF.

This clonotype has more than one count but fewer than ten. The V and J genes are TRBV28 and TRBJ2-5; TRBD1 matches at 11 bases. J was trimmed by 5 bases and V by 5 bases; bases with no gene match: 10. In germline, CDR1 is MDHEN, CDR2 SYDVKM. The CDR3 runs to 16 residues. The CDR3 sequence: CASSPDPGQGGETQYF. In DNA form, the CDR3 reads TGTGCCAGCAGTCCAGATCCGGGACAGGGGGGTGAGACCCAGTACTTC.

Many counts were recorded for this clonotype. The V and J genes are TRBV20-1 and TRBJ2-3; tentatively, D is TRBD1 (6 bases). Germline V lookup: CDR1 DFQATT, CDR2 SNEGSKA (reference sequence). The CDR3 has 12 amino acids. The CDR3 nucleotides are TGCGCCCGGGCCAAGGGGGCAGATACGCAGTATTTT. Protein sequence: CARAKGADTQYF.

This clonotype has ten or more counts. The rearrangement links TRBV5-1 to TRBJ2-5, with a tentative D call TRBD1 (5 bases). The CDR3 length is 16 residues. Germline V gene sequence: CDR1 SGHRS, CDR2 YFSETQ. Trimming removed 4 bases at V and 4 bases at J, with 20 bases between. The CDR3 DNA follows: TGCGCCAGCAGCCCTCAGGGCCCCATTTATAGAGAGACCCAGTACTTC. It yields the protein CASSPQGPIYRETQYF.

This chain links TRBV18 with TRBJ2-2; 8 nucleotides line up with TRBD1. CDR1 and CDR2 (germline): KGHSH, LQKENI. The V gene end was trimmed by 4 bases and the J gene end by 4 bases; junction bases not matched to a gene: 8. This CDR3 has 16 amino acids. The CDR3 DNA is TGTGCCAGCTCACTAAACGGACAGGGTACCACCGGGGAGCTGTTTTTT. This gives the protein CASSLNGQGTTGELFF.

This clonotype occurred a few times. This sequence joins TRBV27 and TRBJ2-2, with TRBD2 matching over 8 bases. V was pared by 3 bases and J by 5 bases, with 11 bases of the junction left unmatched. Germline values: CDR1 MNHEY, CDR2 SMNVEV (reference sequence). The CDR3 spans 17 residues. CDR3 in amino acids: CASSFEGSGMGTGELFF. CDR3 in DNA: TGTGCCAGCAGTTTCGAGGGTAGCGGGATGGGGACCGGGGAGCTGTTTTTT.

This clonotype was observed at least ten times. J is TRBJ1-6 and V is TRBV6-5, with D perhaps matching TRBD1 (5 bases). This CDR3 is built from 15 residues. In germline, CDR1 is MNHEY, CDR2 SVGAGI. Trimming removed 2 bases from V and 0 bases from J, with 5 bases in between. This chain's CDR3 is CASSYGGSYNSPLHF. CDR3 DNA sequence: TGTGCCAGCAGTTACGGGGGCTCCTATAATTCACCCCTCCACTTT.

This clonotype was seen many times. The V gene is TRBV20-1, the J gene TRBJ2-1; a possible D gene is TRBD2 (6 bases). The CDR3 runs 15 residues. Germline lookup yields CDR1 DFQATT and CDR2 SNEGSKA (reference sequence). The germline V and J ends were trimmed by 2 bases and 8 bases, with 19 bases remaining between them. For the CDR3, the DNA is TGCAGTGCTAGATCCGGAGAGCGGGTCCCGGATGAGCAGTTCTTC. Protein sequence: CSARSGERVPDEQFF.

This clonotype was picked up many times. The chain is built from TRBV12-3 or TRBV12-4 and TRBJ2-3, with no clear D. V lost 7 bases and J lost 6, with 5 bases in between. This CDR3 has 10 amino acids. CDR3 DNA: TGTGCCAGCATATCGGATACGCAGTATTTT. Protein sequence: CASISDTQYF.

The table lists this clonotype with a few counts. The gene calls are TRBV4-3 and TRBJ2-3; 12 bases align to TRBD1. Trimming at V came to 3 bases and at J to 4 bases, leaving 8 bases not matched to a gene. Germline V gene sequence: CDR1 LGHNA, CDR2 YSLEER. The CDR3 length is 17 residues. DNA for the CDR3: TGCGCCAGCAGCCACGCCGGAGGGACAGGGGGCGCAGATACGCAGTATTTT. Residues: CASSHAGGTGGADTQYF.

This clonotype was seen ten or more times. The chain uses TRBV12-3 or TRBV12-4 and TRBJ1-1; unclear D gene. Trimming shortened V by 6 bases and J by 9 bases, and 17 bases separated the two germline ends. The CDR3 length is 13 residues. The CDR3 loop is CASRFTENGQAFF. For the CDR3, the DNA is TGTGCCAGCAGGTTTACAGAAAACGGGCAAGCTTTCTTT.

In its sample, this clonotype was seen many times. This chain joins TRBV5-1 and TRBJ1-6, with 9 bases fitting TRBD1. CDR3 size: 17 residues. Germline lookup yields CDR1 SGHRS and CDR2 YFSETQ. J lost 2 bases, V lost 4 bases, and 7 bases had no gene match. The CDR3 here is CASSDPGQGPYNSPLHF. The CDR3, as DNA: TGCGCCAGCAGCGATCCGGGACAGGGACCCTATAATTCACCCCTCCACTTT.

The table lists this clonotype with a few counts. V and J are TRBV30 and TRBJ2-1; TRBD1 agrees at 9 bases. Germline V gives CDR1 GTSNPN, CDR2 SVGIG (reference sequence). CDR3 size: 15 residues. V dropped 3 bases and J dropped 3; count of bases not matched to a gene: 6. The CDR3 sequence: CAWSDTGGGYNEQFF. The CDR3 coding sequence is TGTGCCTGGAGCGATACAGGGGGCGGCTACAATGAGCAGTTCTTC. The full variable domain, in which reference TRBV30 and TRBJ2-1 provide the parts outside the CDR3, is SQTIHQWPATLVQPVGSPLSLECTVEGTSNPNLYWYRQAAGRGLQLLFYSVGIGQISSEVPQNLSASRPQDRQFILSSKKLLLSDSGFYLCAWSDTGGGYNEQFFGPGTRLTVL.

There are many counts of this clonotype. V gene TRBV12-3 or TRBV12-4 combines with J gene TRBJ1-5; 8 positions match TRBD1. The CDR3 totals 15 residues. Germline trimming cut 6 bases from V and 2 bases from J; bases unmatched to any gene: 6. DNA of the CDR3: TGTGCCAGCAGGGGCAGGGGGCGCGGCAATCAGCCCCAGCATTTT. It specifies CASRGRGRGNQPQHF.

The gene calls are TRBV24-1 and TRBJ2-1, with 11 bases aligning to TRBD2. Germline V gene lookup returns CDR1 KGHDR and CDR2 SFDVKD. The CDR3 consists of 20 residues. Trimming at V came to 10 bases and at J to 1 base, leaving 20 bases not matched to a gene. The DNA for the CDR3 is TGTGCCACAGGCCCACTGACTAGCGGGACAGGTCAAGGGTCCTACAATGAGCAGTTCTTC. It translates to CATGPLTSGTGQGSYNEQFF.

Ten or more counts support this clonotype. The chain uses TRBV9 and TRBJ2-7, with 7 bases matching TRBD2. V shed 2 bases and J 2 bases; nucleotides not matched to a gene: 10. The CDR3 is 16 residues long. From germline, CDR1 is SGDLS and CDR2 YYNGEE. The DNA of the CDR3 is TGTGCCAGCAGCGTCCAACCGGCTAGCGGCCCCTACGAGCAGTACTTC. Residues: CASSVQPASGPYEQYF.

CDR3: CASSPAGTDQETQYF. The DNA for the CDR3 is TGTGCCAGCAGCCCAGCCGGGACAGACCAAGAGACCCAGTACTTC. The chain recombines TRBV4-2 with TRBJ2-5; 7 bases fit TRBD1. CDR1 is LGHNA, CDR2 YNFKEQ, per germline. The CDR3 spans 15 residues. Trimming removed 4 bases from V and 0 bases from J; junction bases left unmatched: 5.

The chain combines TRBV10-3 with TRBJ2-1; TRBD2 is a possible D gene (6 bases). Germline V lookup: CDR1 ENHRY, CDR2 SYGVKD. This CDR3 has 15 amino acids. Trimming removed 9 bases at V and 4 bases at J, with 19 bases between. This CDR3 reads CAITARRDPYNEQFF. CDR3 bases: TGTGCCATTACGGCGCGGCGGGATCCGTACAATGAGCAGTTCTTC.